This T cell receptor beta chain was observed in a study of blood T cell repertoires in COVID-19. TCRdb's table, derived via immunoSEQ multiplex PCR, lists solely in-frame clones and lacks some. Counted here are fewer than 400,000 clones, approximately 89% occurring once; the ten biggest clones make up about 1.7%. CDR1 and CDR2 from the germline V gene are LNHDA and SQIVND (reference sequence). V was clipped by 6 bases and J by 8 bases; unmatched bases: 8. The CDR3 contains 14 residues. The rearrangement joins TRBV19 to TRBJ1-1; 11 bases fit TRBD1. This receptor was taken from a woman under 40 who had recovered from COVID-19. Specimen: PBMCs or T cells enriched from blood (not recorded which). The CDR3 bases are TGTGCCAGTAGCCGCGGACAGGGGGCTTCAGAAGCTTTCTTT. This translates into CASSRGQGASEAFF.